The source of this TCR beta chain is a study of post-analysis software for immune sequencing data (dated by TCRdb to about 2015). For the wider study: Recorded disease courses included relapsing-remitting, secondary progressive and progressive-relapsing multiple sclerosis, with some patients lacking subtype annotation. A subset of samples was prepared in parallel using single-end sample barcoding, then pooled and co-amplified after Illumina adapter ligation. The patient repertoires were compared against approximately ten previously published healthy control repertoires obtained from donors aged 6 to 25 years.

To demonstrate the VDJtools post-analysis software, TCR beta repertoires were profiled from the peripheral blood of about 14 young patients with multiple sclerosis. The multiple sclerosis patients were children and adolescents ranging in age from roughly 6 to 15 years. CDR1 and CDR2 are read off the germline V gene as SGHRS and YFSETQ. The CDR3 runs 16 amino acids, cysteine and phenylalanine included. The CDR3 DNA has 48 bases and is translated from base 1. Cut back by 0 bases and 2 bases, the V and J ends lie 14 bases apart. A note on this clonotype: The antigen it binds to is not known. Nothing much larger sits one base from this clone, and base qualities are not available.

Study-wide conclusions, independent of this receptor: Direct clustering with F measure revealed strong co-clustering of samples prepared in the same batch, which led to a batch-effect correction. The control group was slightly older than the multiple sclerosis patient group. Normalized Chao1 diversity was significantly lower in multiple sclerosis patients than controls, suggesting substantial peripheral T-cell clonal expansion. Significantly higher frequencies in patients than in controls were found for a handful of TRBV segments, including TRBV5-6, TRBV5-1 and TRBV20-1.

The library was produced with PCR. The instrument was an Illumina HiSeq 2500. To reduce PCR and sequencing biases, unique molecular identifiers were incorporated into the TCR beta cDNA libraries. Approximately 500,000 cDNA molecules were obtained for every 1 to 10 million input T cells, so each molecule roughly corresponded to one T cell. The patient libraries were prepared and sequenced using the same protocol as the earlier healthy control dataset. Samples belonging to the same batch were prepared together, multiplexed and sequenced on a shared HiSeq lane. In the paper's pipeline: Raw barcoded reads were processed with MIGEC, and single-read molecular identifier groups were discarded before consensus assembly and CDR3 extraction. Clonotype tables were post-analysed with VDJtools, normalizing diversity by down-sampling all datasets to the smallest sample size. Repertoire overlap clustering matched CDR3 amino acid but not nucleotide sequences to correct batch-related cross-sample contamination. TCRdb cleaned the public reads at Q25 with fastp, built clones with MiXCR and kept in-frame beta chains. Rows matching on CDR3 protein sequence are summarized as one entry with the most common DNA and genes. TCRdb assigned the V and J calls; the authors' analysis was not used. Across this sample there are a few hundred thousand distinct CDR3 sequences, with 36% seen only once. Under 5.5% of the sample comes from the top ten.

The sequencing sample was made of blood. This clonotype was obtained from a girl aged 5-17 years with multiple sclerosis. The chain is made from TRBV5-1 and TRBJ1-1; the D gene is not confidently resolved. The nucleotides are TGCGCCAGCAGCTTGGTAAGGTCGGGGTCCAACACTGAAGCTTTCTTT. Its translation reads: CASSLVRSGSNTEAFF.